This section outlines one TCR beta chain sequence together with its context. Its recognized antigen is unknown. No qualities accompany the bases; no much larger clone lies one base away. This sample is part of a study of blood T cells in healthy people across ages (dated by TCRdb to between 2014 and 2017). For the study in its entirety: In model experiments, roughly one uniquely barcoded TCR beta cDNA molecule per two T cells was captured by template switching. The donors were split into four age groups: young (average around 16 years), middle-aged (around 40), aged (more than 60) and long-lived (under 90). For two donors (one aged 18 to 30 and one aged 80 or older), the study analyzed two additional independent replicas of 1 million unique cDNA reads from the same blood draw. Age-related changes in TCR beta repertoire diversity were measured in the study by deep sequencing normalized with unique cDNA molecular identifiers. Results the study describes overall, beyond this receptor: Compared with the aged group, more naive CD4+ T cells, fewer expanded clones and increased TCR diversity were shown by the long-lived group, suggesting age selection. Estimates of total diversity based on one million sequenced T cells were regarded as lower bounds and as underestimates. As age increased, observed TCR beta diversity per million T cells dropped in a roughly linear way, and a significant reduction was already evident by age about 40. Because profiling used bulk unsorted PBMCs, naive and antigen-experienced compartments could not be compared conclusively. The CMV infection status of donors was not known, potentially confounding age-related changes in expanded clonotypes. A strong correlation was found between observed TCR beta diversity and the percentage of naive T cells measured by flow cytometry.

The germline V gene encodes CDR1 DFQATT and CDR2 SNEGSKA (reference sequence). The junction shows trimming of 7 bases on V and 0 bases on J, plus 10 bases between the germline ends. Its CDR3 holds 13 amino acids, cysteine through phenylalanine. Left in the record is the CDR3 DNA by itself, 39 bases read in frame from the first base. Library preparation was by 5' RACE. Instrument on record: Illumina HiSeq 2500. A second roughly 6 to 11 cycle PCR used a sample-barcoded 5' primer and a J-beta primer mix. A unique molecular identifier was introduced onto each TCR beta cDNA molecule by a template-switch 5' adaptor carrying 12 random nucleotides. At least 3 million CDR3-containing paired-end reads were obtained from each sample. First-strand cDNA was synthesized from all RNA with the Mint cDNA synthesis kit, primed by a TRBC-specific oligonucleotide. After uracil-DNA glycosylase treatment, a first 18-cycle PCR used universal primers M1SS and BC2_uni_R on all cDNA. Per the authors' processing: For normalization, 1 million high-quality reads, each with a distinct molecular identifier, were randomly selected from each sample. Reads with shared molecular identifiers were discarded instead of being binned into consensus sequences. MiTCR, run with a Q25 quality threshold and the strictest error-elimination algorithm, handled CDR3 identification, clonotype clustering and error correction. A nonparametric unseen species model with Euler transformation was used to estimate lower-bound total TCR beta diversity. TCRdb's own reprocessing of the public reads used fastp at Q25 and MiXCR and kept productive beta chains. Entries that share a CDR3 protein sequence are merged under the most common genes and DNA. TCRdb, not the original authors, processed these V and J calls. The sample contains 450,000 to 600,000 distinct CDR3 sequences, about 29% of them found a single time. The ten largest make up 3% to 4% of the sample.

The 39 donors, aged about 6 to 95 years, were systemically healthy Caucasian individuals from Russia. About 9.6 milliliters of peripheral blood were collected from each donor into EDTA-treated Vacutainer tubes. Ficoll-Paque density-gradient centrifugation was used to isolate PBMCs, with at least 6.5 million per sample. Total RNA was extracted from PBMCs with Trizol reagent, with at least 6 micrograms obtained per sample. For every donor, an aliquot of PBMCs went through flow cytometry to measure the percentages of naive CD45RAhigh/CD27high T cells. These data also featured in a second study, about T cells of mothers and their children. The second study also describes: Nine systemically healthy Caucasian individuals, comprising three mothers and their six children, were included as donors. cDNA synthesis used all of the extracted RNA, with 1.5 ug of RNA in each 15 ul reaction. In the second PCR, sample barcodes and 2-4 random nucleotides were introduced via the M1S primer. Over 8 million TCR beta CDR3 reads were obtained for each mother, and approximately 2.9 million reads were obtained for each child. Thymic selection shapes the output of TCR recombination in a similar way in related and unrelated pairs, and inherited differences have a minor effect. Normalized repertoire overlap was always slightly but never significantly higher in related than unrelated mother-child pairs. With a sensitivity of approximately 93 clones per million clonotypes, no persistent microchimeric T cell clones were detected. To look for features that set related mother-child pairs apart from unrelated individuals, the researchers ran deep NGS to compare the TCR beta repertoires of mothers and children. The mean age was about 37 +/- 4 years for the mothers and approximately 11 +/- 4 years for the children. After adapter ligation with NEBNext reagents, the libraries were sequenced on Illumina HiSeq 2000 with 100+100 nt paired-end reads. To prevent cross-contamination, the mother and child libraries were prepared one month apart and sequenced in separate runs. For each donor, between roughly 500,000 and 2,300,000 distinct TCR beta clonotypes were identified. Naive TCR beta clonotypes were estimated from low-frequency clonotypes matched to each donor's FACS-determined naive share, without sorting.

The TCR was taken from a boy under 10 years old in good health. The chain links TRBV20-1 with TRBJ2-1; D gene: possibly TRBD2, on 5 matching bases. Sequencing used blood. The CDR3 reads CSGLEGSYNEQFF. The sequence in DNA is TGCAGTGGGCTAGAGGGCTCCTACAATGAGCAGTTCTTC.